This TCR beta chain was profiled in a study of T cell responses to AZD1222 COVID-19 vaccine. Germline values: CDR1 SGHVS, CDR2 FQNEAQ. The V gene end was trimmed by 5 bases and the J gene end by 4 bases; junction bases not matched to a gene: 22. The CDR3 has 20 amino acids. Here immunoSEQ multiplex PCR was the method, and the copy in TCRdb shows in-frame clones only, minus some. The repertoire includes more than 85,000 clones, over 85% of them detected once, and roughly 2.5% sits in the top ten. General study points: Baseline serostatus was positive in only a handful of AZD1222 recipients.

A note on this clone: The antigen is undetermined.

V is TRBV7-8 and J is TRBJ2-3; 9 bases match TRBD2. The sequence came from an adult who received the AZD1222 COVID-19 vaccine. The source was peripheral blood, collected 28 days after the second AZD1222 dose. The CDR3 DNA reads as TGTGCCAGCAGCGCTCGTAGGGGGGTGCTAGCGGGGTTCAGCGCAGATACGCAGTATTTT. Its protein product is CASSARRGVLAGFSADTQYF.